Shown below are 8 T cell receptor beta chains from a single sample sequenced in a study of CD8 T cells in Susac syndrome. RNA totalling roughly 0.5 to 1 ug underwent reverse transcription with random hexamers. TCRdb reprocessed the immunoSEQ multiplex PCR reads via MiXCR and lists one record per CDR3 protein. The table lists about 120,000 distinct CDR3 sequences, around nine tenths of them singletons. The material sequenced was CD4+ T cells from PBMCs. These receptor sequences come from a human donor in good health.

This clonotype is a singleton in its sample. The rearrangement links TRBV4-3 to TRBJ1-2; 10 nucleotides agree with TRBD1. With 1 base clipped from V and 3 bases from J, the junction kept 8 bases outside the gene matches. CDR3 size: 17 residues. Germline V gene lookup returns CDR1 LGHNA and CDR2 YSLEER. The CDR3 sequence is CASSQAGRGTGDYGYTF. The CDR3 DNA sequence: TGCGCCAGCAGCCAAGCAGGAAGAGGGACAGGGGACTATGGCTACACCTTC.

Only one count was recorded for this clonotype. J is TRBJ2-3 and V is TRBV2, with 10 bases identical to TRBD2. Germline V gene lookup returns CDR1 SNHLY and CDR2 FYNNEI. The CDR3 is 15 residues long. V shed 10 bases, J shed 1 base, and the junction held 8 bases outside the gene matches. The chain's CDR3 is CATFPGTSGTDTQYF. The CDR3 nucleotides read TGTGCCACCTTTCCCGGGACTAGCGGCACAGATACGCAGTATTTT.

This CDR3 reads CAWSPQASGNYNEQFF. The CDR3 DNA reads as TGTGCCTGGAGCCCGCAGGCTAGCGGGAACTACAATGAGCAGTTCTTC. The V gene is TRBV30, the J gene TRBJ2-1; 9 nucleotides agree with TRBD2. V shed 3 bases and J 3 bases; nucleotides not matched to a gene: 9. Germline-derived CDR1 and CDR2 are GTSNPN and SVGIG (reference sequence). The CDR3 loop spans 16 amino acids.

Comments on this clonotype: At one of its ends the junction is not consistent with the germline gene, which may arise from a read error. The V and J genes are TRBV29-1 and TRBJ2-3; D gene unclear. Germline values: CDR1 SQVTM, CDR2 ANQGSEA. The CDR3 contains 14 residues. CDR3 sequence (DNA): TGCAGCGTTGTTGACCCGGGCAGCACAGATACGCAGTTTTTT. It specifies CSVVDPGSTDTQFF.

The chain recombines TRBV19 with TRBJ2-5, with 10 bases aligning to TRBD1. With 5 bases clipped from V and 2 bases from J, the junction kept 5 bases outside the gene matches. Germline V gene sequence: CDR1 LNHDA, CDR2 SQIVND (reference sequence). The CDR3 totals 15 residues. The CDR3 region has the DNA TGTGCCAGTAGTCCGGGACAGGGGCGGCAAGAGACCCAGTACTTC. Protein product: CASSPGQGRQETQYF.

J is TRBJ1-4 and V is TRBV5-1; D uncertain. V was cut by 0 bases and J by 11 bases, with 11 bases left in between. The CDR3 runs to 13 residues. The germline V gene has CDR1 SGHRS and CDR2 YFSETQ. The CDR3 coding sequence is TGCGCCAGCAGCTTGGTCGGGGAAGAGAAACTGTTTTTT. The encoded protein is CASSLVGEEKLFF.

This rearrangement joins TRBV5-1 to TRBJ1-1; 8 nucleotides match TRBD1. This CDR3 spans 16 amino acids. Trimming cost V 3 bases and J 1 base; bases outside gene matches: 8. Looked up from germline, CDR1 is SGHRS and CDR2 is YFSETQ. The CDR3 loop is CASSSQTGTGNTEAFF. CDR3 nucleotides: TGCGCCAGCAGCTCTCAAACAGGGACAGGGAACACTGAAGCTTTCTTT.

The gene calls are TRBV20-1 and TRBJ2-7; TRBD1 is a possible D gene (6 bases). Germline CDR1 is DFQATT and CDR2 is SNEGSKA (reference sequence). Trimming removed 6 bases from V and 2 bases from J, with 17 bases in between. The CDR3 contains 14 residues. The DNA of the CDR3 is TGCAGTGCCGCTACCCAGGGGAACCCCTACGAGCAGTACTTC. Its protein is CSAATQGNPYEQYF.